What follows describes a single T cell receptor beta chain. The record originates from a study of blood T cell repertoires in COVID-19. Overall study context: The origin of the acute and convalescent COVID-19 samples was the United States, Italy and Spain. Sources were T cells, B-cell-depleted T cells, or PBMCs; the material itself was cDNA or gDNA.

This CDR3 contains 13 residues. Deletions cut 4 bases from V and 2 bases from J, with 6 bases between. Germline CDR1 is ENHRY and CDR2 is SYGVKD. In the original analysis: The authors estimated nucleated cell counts from reference gene primer amplification. The method was immunoSEQ multiplex PCR; TCRdb's version includes in-frame clones alone and lacks a portion of them. The V and J calls and clone size come from that table; D and trimming were worked out from the DNA. The sample shows 65,000 to 75,000 clones, 75% to 90% of them seen only once. The V and J genes are TRBV10-3 and TRBJ2-1, with D uncertain. This sequence originates from a woman in her forties or fifties with active COVID-19. The sequenced material came from peripheral blood. CDR3 in DNA: TGTGCCATCAGTGGCGGAGCCTACAATGAGCAGTTCTTC. It encodes CAISGGAYNEQFF.